A selection of T cell receptor beta chains follows, all from one sample in a study of T cell responses to AZD1222 COVID-19 vaccine. Method: immunoSEQ multiplex PCR; TCRdb's copy keeps in-frame clones and lacks some. The sample table sets out about 140,000 clones. Sequenced input: peripheral blood. These receptors originate from an adult in good health. Each CDR3 is given with its conserved first and last residue. The D gene is left open where the match is weak.

d_call: .; v_call: TRBV2; j_call: TRBJ1-5; cdr3_nt: TGTGCCAGCAGTGTAGCGGGGGGCAATCAGCCCCAGCATTTT; cdr3_aa: CASSVAGGNQPQHF
d_call: .; v_call: TRBV7-9; j_call: TRBJ2-2; cdr3_nt: TGTGCCAGCAGCTTAGGTCCGGGACGCCTTTCGAACACCGGGGAGCTGTTTTTT; cdr3_aa: CASSLGPGRLSNTGELFF
d_call: .; v_call: TRBV5-1; j_call: TRBJ1-6; cdr3_nt: TGCGCCAGCTCCCAGGAGTATAATTCACCCCTCCACTTT; cdr3_aa: CASSQEYNSPLHF
d_call: TRBD2; v_call: TRBV5-1; j_call: TRBJ2-1; cdr3_nt: TGCGCCAGCAGCGTGGGAGGGGTACTAGCGGGGGCCTACAATGAGCAGTTCTTC; cdr3_aa: CASSVGGVLAGAYNEQFF
d_call: .; v_call: TRBV7-8; j_call: TRBJ1-6; cdr3_nt: TGTGCCAGCAGCTTAGCAGGGTCTGAAAATTCACCCCTCCACTTT; cdr3_aa: CASSLAGSENSPLHF
d_call: .; v_call: TRBV12-3/TRBV12-4; j_call: TRBJ1-2; cdr3_nt: TGTGCCAGCAGTCCTATTGTCTATGGCTACACCTTC; cdr3_aa: CASSPIVYGYTF
d_call: .; v_call: TRBV6-2/TRBV6-3; j_call: TRBJ2-7; cdr3_nt: TGTGCCAGCAGTTACTCCAGGACAAACGCGCAGTACTTC; cdr3_aa: CASSYSRTNAQYF
d_call: .; v_call: TRBV19; j_call: TRBJ1-1; cdr3_nt: TGTGCCAGTAGCCTACAGGGAATGAACGCTGAAGCTTTCTTT; cdr3_aa: CASSLQGMNAEAFF
d_call: .; v_call: TRBV6-2/TRBV6-3; j_call: TRBJ1-1; cdr3_nt: TGTGCCAGCAGTCGAACAGGGTTGTCTGAAGCTTTCTTT; cdr3_aa: CASSRTGLSEAFF
d_call: .; v_call: TRBV7-3; j_call: TRBJ2-1; cdr3_nt: TGTGCCAGCAGCTTGACGGGGGACAGACTAAATGAGCAGTTCTTC; cdr3_aa: CASSLTGDRLNEQFF
d_call: .; v_call: TRBV28; j_call: TRBJ1-6; cdr3_nt: TGTGCCAGCACCCTCCTGACAGCCTCTCCCCTCCACTTT; cdr3_aa: CASTLLTASPLHF
d_call: .; v_call: TRBV7-2; j_call: TRBJ1-2; cdr3_nt: TGTGCCAGCAGCTTAGCGGAGCGTTTGGGCTACACCTTC; cdr3_aa: CASSLAERLGYTF
d_call: .; v_call: TRBV2; j_call: TRBJ1-1; cdr3_nt: TGTGCCAGCGGACTGACGGAAGCTTTCTTT; cdr3_aa: CASGLTEAFF
d_call: .; v_call: TRBV2; j_call: TRBJ2-6; cdr3_nt: TGTGCCAGCAGTAGGGGGAACTCTGGGGCCAACGTCCTGACTTTC; cdr3_aa: CASSRGNSGANVLTF
d_call: .; v_call: TRBV5-4; j_call: TRBJ1-2; cdr3_nt: TGTGCCAGCAGCCTTGGGGGACCATCGGCCCTTTATGGCTACACCTTC; cdr3_aa: CASSLGGPSALYGYTF
d_call: .; v_call: TRBV29-1; j_call: TRBJ1-2; cdr3_nt: TGCAGCGTCGGGGGCCAGGGCTACACCTTC; cdr3_aa: CSVGGQGYTF
d_call: .; v_call: TRBV18; j_call: TRBJ1-1; cdr3_nt: TGTGCCAGCTCCGCCGGGGGGGGGACGAACACTGAAGCTTTCTTT; cdr3_aa: CASSAGGGTNTEAFF
d_call: .; v_call: TRBV3-1/TRBV3-2; j_call: TRBJ1-3; cdr3_nt: TGTGCCAGCGGGAGGGATAGCGGAAACACCATATATTTT; cdr3_aa: CASGRDSGNTIYF
d_call: TRBD1; v_call: TRBV6-5; j_call: TRBJ1-2; cdr3_nt: TGTGCCACTACCCAGGGACAGGGGGGAGGCTACACCTTC; cdr3_aa: CATTQGQGGGYTF
d_call: .; v_call: TRBV3-1/TRBV3-2; j_call: TRBJ1-1; cdr3_nt: TGTGCCAGCAGCCCCGAAGGAAAAGGGGAGAACACTGAAGCTTTCTTT; cdr3_aa: CASSPEGKGENTEAFF
d_call: .; v_call: TRBV25-1; j_call: TRBJ1-3; cdr3_nt: TGTGCCAGCAGTGAAGTCAGGGCTGGAAACACCATATATTTT; cdr3_aa: CASSEVRAGNTIYF
d_call: .; v_call: TRBV30; j_call: TRBJ1-2; cdr3_nt: TGTGCCTGGAGTGTACATGACGGTGAAGGCTACACCTTC; cdr3_aa: CAWSVHDGEGYTF
d_call: TRBD2; v_call: TRBV7-2; j_call: TRBJ2-3; cdr3_nt: TGTGCCAGCAGCAGTAGCGGGACGTGGCGAGGGCCGCAGTATTTT; cdr3_aa: CASSSSGTWRGPQYF
d_call: .; v_call: TRBV20-1; j_call: TRBJ2-5; cdr3_nt: TGCAGTGCTAGTGGAGAAGAAGAGACCCAGTACTTC; cdr3_aa: CSASGEEETQYF
d_call: .; v_call: TRBV5-6; j_call: TRBJ1-1; cdr3_nt: TGTGCCAGCAGCTTTTGGGGCAGCGCCCTGAACACTGAAGCTTTCTTT; cdr3_aa: CASSFWGSALNTEAFF
d_call: .; v_call: TRBV6-6; j_call: TRBJ1-2; cdr3_nt: TGTGCCAGCAGTTCCGGGCCTCCGGGGGGCGGCTACACCTTC; cdr3_aa: CASSSGPPGGGYTF
d_call: .; v_call: TRBV5-1; j_call: TRBJ2-5; cdr3_nt: TGCGCCAGCAGCTTGGGGCAGCCCCAAGAGACCCAGTACTTC; cdr3_aa: CASSLGQPQETQYF
d_call: .; v_call: TRBV6-5; j_call: TRBJ1-4; cdr3_nt: TGTGCCAGCAGTCCTCAGCGGCCAGGGGTTGAAAAACTGTTTTTT; cdr3_aa: CASSPQRPGVEKLFF